This TCR beta chain was observed in a study of cytomegalovirus exposure and HLA in healthy donors (dated by TCRdb to the late 2010s). Background on the whole study: In an earlier analysis of around 540 of the donors, around 290 Gb of sequence data and 95 million to 130 million unique TCR beta sequences from 150 million to 200 million T cells were reported. The study profiled the T cell repertoires of 666 subjects by immunosequencing and related them to cytomegalovirus serostatus. About five DR-DQ haplotypes were handled as single units for association and clustering, since linkage in the cohort was strong. To predict cytomegalovirus infection status, the study combined high-throughput TCR immunosequencing, statistical association of individual TCRs with disease status, and machine learning. An earlier analysis of roughly 580 of the donors used high-throughput TCR beta sequencing to judge whether each TCR beta V gene segment behaved as functional or pseudogenic. A later genetic analysis took genome-wide SNP genotypes for about 55% of the 666 donors and used that subset as a discovery cohort. The study aimed to test whether cataloging public T cell receptors could reveal signatures of past pathogen exposure. Across some 400 genotyped donors of the cohort, an average of approximately 240,000 unique TCR beta nucleotide sequences per donor were sequenced, and 15% to 20% of those sequences were non-productive. Rather than using new phenotypic data, the later analysis identified candidate immune exposures from TCR beta sequences and from how often those sequences occurred across donors. Typing coverage varied by locus: 629-630 donors for A, B, C, DRB1 and DQB1; roughly 560 for DQA1; about 590 for DPA1; some 470 for DPB1. Donor age, sex, ethnicity and CMV serostatus were collected together with the repertoire data. To study patterns of TCR occurrence, a later analysis re-analyzed previously published TCR beta repertoires from 500 to 850 donors and added high-resolution HLA genotyping. An early release that covered 640 HLA-typed donors contained about 300 gigabases of sequencing data and around 80 million unique TCR sequences. A separate validation cohort of over a hundred different subjects was used in addition to the roughly 640-subject first cohort. Both class I and class II loci were covered by HLA typing, at four-digit resolution. The genetic ancestry cluster associated with self-reported Caucasian donors included 81% of the roughly 400 genotyped donors. Every discovery cohort repertoire had been produced on one sequencing platform. What the research found in general, with its limitations: Sequencing depth was assumed to be roughly uniform across donors in the presence/absence analyses, though that assumption may not hold. A further reported finding was that TCR beta sequences accurately predicted the HLA-A and HLA-B alleles for most subjects in the first cohort. A later analysis found that TCR association rates varied across HLA loci, with DRB1 alleles showing the most associated TCRs and HLA-C alleles the fewest. Cytomegalovirus status was reported to be diagnosed by the classifier with high specificity and sensitivity in both the original and validation cohorts. Most CMV-associated TCR beta chains appeared to be HLA-restricted in a later analysis, and the HLA associations seemed to be driven largely by CMV exposure. Because HLA typing was unavailable for some donors at each locus, only the typed subset was used in association tests. The study gave a list of 150 to 200 TCR beta chains associated with cytomegalovirus. Correlated functional status among segregating V segments might reflect linkage disequilibrium, but an unknown experimental factor could not be ruled out. In a later analysis, more than 15,000 TCR beta sequences were associated with specific HLA alleles at a false discovery rate of 0.05. V-gene and J-gene trimming of TCR beta chains was associated with a missense DCLRE1C variant in a later genetic analysis, and the association was replicated in an independent cohort. Most TCR sequences were seen in very few donors, while some public TCRs were found in many individuals. A later analysis reported that several top co-occurrence clusters appeared linked to parvovirus B19, influenza, CMV and Epstein-Barr virus. Compared with equally common non-associated chains, HLA-associated TCR beta chains in a later analysis were more clonally expanded and had lower generation probabilities. Because counts were too low, about 18 rarely observed V segments, including chromosome 9 orphons, were excluded from the earlier analysis of 587 of the donors. Broadly in line with IMGT annotations, most TCR beta V segments showed up in productive rearrangements about 87% or about 30% of the time in an earlier analysis of a few hundred of the donors. Immune exposure information for the cohort was limited to CMV serostatus. The 87-base-pair reads could not distinguish some IMGT-functional V segments, including TRBV6-2 and TRBV6-3, so those segments were excluded. The sequencing pipeline was judged likely to have produced a cluster of highly shared sequence variants as a technical artifact. According to a later genetic analysis, donors in an Asian-associated ancestry cluster had fewer N-insertions in productive TCRs than the approximately 630-donor mean. In vitro tests confirmed that a few of the cytomegalovirus-associated TCR beta chains recognize cytomegalovirus antigens. The authors suggested that the approach could potentially be extended to other disease states and immunological phenotypes. When HLA alleles, especially DR and DQ, strongly co-occurred, TCR associations were difficult to assign to individual alleles. In this cohort, only TCR beta chains were sequenced, and detectable features were limited by the absence of alpha or paired-chain data.

The cohort consisted of 666 healthy bone marrow donors. Cohort members were all nominally healthy when sampled, although unrecorded immune exposures were likely present. The donor tested CMV seropositive and was one of the 289 seropositive cohort members. A peripheral blood sample was provided by each donor, and peripheral blood mononuclear cells were used for TCR beta sequencing. The Qiagen DNeasy Blood Extraction Kit was used to extract genomic DNA from the blood cell samples. Libraries were constructed by the immunoSEQ multiplex PCR assay. For the multiplex PCR, a mixture combining 60 forward primers for TCR Vbeta segments and 13 reverse primers for TCR Jbeta segments was used. A multiplex PCR assay on genomic DNA amplified the CDR3 region of rearranged TCR beta genes. The amplified TCR beta libraries were sequenced on the Illumina HiSeq System as 87-base-pair reads. The published analysis was carried out like this. Across the roughly 700 repertoires, a later analysis counted 80 million or so unique TCR beta chains, roughly 11 million of which were shared by at least two donors. Raw reads were error-corrected and collapsed into unique sequences with a nearest-neighbor algorithm that merged closely related sequences to remove PCR and sequencing errors. To assign V, D and J gene segments, CDR3 sequences were aligned to IMGT reference sequences. For a sequence to be retained, a match of at least six nucleotides was required to both a V gene segment and a J gene segment. A rearrangement counted as productive if the CDR3 had no stop codons and remained in frame with V and J, and every other rearrangement counted as non-productive. Following IMGT convention, CDR3 was defined as the stretch from the second conserved V-encoded cysteine to the conserved J-encoded phenylalanine. The earlier analysis of some 540 of the donors excluded any sequence lacking an unambiguous match to a single V gene segment. An earlier analysis of under 750 of the donors called V segments functional above 56.7% productive rearrangements and segregating when the between-donor standard deviation exceeded 5%. To diagnose cytomegalovirus status from the catalog of TCR beta chain sequences, a statistical classification framework was built. V and J gene assignment, in a later analysis, came from comparing TCR nucleotide sequences with IMGT/GENE-DB human TR gene sequences. The TCRdist pipeline was used in a later analysis to assign CDR3 sequences and most-parsimonious VDJ recombination scenarios. A later analysis defined each TCR beta chain by its CDR3 amino acid sequence plus V-gene family, and excluded reads lacking a unique V-gene family. To address suspected cross-contamination and a sequencing artifact, a later analysis removed 592 highly shared, low-generation-probability nucleotide sequences. In a later analysis, a clonal expansion index was calculated for each public chain from normalized within-repertoire ranks of inferred template counts. In a later analysis, generation probabilities were computed using a VDJ recombination model fitted to out-of-frame rearrangements, and the results were checked against IGoR. In a later analysis, TCR-TCR, TCR-HLA and TCR-CMV co-occurrence was scored with hypergeometric tests, and a repertoire-size bias correction was applied to TCR pairs. In a later analysis, false discovery rates were estimated by permuting HLA or CMV assignments 20 times. In a later analysis, co-occurring TCRs were grouped using DBSCAN, with TCRdist sequence similarity added in when clustering inside HLA-allele-positive subsets. Repertoires with fewer than 30,000 or more than 120,000 public chains, plus five repertoires with anomalous nucleotide sharing, were excluded from co-occurrence clustering. In TCRdb, the immuneACCESS table is reduced to in-frame sequences with V and J assigned. These tables do not hold every clone; where another copy was compared, an unresolved V gene accounts for under half, and the others remain unexplained. Clone size and the V and J calls come from that table; the DNA yielded D and trimming. Recorded for this sample are 65,000 or so clones; around 80% of them occurred a single time. Under 3% of the sample comes from the top ten.

Worth noting for this clone: It has no known antigen specificity. The sample holds no much larger clone one base away, and base qualities are not on file.

As encoded in the germline V gene, CDR1 is MNHEY while CDR2 is SVGAGI. Trimming at the junction amounts to 5 bases on V and 1 base on J, and the germline ends lie 11 bases apart. Spanning cysteine to phenylalanine, the CDR3 consists of 14 amino acids. The only DNA kept is the CDR3, 42 bases in frame from the first base. The V gene is TRBV6-5 and the J gene is TRBJ2-5; a tentative D match to TRBD1 spans 6 bases. The clonotype was recovered from a girl aged 10-17 years in good health and CMV-seropositive. Sequenced sample: PBMCs. Read as DNA, the sequence is TGTGCCAGCAGTAACACAGGGACCCAAGAGACCCAGTACTTC. Its coded protein is CASSNTGTQETQYF.